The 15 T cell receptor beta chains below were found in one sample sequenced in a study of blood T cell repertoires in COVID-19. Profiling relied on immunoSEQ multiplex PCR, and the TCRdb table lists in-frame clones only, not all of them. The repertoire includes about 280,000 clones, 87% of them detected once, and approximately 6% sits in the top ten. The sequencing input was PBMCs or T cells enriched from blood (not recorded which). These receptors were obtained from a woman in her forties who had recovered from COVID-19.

The CDR3 loop is CAISESISGPNNEQFF. The CDR3 DNA follows: TGTGCCATCAGTGAGTCTATTAGCGGGCCCAACAATGAGCAGTTCTTC. V and J are TRBV10-3 and TRBJ2-1; 7 bases map to TRBD2. Germline CDR1 and CDR2: ENHRY and SYGVKD. V lost 0 bases, J lost 5 bases, and 7 bases stayed unmatched. The CDR3 runs 16 residues.

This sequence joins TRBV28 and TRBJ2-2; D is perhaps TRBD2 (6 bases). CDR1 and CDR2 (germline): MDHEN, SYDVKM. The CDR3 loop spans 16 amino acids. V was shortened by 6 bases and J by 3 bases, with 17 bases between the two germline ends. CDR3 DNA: TGTGCCAGCAGCCGAACCGGGACTGGCTACACCGGGGAGCTGTTTTTT. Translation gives CASSRTGTGYTGELFF.

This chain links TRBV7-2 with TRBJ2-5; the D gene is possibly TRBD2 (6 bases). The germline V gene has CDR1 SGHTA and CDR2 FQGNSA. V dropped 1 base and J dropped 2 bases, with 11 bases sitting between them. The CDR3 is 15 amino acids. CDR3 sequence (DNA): TGTGCCAGCAGCTTAGGAGCGGGCTGGCAAGAGACCCAGTACTTC. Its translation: CASSLGAGWQETQYF.

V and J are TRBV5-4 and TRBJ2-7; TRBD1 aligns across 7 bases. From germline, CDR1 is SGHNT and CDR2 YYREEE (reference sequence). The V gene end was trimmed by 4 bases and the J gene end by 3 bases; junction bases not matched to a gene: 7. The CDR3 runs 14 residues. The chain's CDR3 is CASSPGQEHYEQYF. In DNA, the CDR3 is TGTGCCAGCAGCCCAGGACAGGAACACTACGAGCAGTACTTC. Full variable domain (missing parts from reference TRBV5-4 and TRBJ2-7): ETGVTQSPTHLIKTRGQQVTLRCSSQSGHNTVSWYQQALGQGPQFIFQYYREEENGRGNFPPRFSGLQFPNYSSELNVNALELDDSALYLCASSPGQEHYEQYFGPGTRLTVT.

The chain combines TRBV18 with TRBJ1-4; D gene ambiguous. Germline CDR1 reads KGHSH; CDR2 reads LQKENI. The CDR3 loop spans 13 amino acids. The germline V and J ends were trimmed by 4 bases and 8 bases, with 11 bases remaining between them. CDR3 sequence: CASSLERGEKLFF. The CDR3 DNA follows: TGTGCCAGCTCACTGGAGAGAGGAGAAAAACTGTTTTTT.

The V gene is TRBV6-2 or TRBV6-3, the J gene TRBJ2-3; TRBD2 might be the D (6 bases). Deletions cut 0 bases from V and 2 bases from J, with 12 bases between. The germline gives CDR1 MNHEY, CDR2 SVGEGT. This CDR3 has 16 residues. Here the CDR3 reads CASSYSKLANTDTQYF. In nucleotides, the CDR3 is TGTGCCAGCAGTTACTCGAAACTAGCCAACACAGATACGCAGTATTTT.

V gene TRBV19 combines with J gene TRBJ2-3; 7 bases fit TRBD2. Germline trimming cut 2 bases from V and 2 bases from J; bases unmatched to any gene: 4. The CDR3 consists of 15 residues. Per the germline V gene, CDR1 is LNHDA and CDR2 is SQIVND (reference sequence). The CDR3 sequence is CASSILAAFTDTQYF. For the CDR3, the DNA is TGTGCCAGTAGTATACTAGCGGCCTTCACAGATACGCAGTATTTT. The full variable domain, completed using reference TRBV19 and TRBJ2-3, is DGGITQSPKYLFRKEGQNVTLSCEQNLNHDAMYWYRQDPGQGLRLIYYSQIVNDFQKGDIAEGYSVSREKKESFPLTVTSAQKNPTAFYLCASSILAAFTDTQYFGPGTRLTVL.

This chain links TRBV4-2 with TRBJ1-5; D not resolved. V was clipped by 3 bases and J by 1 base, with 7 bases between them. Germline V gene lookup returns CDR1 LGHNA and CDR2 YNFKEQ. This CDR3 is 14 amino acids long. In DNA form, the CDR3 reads TGTGCCAGCAGCCAGCTGGAGAGCAATCAGCCCCAGCATTTT. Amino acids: CASSQLESNQPQHF.

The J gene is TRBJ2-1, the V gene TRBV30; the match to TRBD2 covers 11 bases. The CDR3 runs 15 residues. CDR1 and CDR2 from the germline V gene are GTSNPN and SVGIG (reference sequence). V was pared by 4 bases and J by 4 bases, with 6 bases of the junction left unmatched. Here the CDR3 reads CAWKGLAGGYNEQFF. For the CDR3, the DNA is TGTGCCTGGAAGGGGTTAGCGGGAGGGTACAATGAGCAGTTCTTC.

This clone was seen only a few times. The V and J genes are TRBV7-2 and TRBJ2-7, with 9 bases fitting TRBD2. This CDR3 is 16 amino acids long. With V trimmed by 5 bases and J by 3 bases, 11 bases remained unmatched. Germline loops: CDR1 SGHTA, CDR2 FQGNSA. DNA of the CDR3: TGTGCCAGCAGCCGTACCGGAGGGACTAGCTTCTACGAGCAGTACTTC. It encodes CASSRTGGTSFYEQYF.

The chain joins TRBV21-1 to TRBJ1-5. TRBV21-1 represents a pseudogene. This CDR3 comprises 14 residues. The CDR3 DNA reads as TGTGCCAGCAGCTCACGTCTAGATTATCAGCCCCAGCATTTT. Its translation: CASSSRLDYQPQHF.

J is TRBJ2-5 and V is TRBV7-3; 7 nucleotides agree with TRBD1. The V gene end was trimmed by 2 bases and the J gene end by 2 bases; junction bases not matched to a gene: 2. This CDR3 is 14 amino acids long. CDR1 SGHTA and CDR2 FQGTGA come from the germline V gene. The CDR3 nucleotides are TGTGCCAGCAGCTTAGACAGGGAACAAGAGACCCAGTACTTC. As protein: CASSLDREQETQYF.

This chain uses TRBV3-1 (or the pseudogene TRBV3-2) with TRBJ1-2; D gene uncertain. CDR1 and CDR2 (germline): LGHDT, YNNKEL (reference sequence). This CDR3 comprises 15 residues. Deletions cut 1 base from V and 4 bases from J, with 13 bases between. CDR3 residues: CASSQGRRQFYGYTF. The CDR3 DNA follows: TGTGCCAGCAGCCAAGGGCGGAGGCAATTCTATGGCTACACCTTC.

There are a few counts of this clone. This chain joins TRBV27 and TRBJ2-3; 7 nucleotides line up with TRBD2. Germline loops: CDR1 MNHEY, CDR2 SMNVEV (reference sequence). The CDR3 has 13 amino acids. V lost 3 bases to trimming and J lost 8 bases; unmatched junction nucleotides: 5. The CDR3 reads CASSFWRESTQYF. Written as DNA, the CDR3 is TGTGCCAGCAGTTTTTGGCGGGAGAGTACGCAGTATTTT.

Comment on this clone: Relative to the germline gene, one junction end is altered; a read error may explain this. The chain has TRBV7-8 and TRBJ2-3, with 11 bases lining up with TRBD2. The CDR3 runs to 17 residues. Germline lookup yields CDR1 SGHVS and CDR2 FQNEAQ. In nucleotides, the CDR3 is TGTGCCAGCAGTTTAGAGAGTAGCGGGAGGGCTGCAGATACGCAGTATTTT. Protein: CASSLESSGRAADTQYF.